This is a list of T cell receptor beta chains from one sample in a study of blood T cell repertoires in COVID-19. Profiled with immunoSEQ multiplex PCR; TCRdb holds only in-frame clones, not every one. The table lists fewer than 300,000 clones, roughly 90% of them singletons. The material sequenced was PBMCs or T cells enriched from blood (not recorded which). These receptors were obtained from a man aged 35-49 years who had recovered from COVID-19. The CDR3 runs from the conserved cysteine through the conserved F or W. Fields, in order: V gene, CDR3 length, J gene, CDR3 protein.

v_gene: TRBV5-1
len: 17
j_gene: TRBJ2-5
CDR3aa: CASSLLGLAGGGETQYF

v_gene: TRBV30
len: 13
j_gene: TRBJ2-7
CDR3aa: CAWGPGQGPEQYF

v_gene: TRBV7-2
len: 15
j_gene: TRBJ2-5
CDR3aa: CASSPGLAVQETQYF

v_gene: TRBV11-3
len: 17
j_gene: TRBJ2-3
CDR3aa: CASSLGLGTGVTDTQYF

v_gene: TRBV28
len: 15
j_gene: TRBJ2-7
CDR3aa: CASRVGTGKNYEQYF

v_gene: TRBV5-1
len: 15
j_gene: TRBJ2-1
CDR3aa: CASSSRDRTAGEQFF

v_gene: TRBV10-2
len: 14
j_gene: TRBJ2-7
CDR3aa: CASSASGSLYEQYF

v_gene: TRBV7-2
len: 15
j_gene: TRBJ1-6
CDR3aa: CASSLQGGNNSPLHF

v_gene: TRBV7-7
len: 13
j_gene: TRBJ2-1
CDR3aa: CASTPSTDNEQFF

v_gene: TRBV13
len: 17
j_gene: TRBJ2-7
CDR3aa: CASSLSPWASGSNEQYF

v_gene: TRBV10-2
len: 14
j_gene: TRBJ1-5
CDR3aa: CASSFDRSGQPQHF

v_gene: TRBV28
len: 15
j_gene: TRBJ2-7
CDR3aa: CASSLILTASYEQYF

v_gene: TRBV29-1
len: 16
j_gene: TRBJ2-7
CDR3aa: CSVSVSLGQGYGEQYF

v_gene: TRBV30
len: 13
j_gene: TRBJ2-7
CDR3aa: CAWSATRVSEQYF

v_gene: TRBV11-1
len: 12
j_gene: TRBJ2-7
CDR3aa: CASSRASYEQYF

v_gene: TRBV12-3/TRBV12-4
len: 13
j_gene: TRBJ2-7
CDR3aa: CASSSDRGYEQYF

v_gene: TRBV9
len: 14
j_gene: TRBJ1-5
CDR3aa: CASSEGDSNQPQHF

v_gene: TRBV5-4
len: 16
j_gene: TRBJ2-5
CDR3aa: CASSLGGQGVHETQYF

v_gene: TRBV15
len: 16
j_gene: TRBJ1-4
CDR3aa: CATSRDPTGRNEKLFF

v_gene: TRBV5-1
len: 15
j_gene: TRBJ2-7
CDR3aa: CASSLDSLSSYEQYF

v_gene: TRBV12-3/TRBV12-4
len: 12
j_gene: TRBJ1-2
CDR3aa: CASSLGDRGYTF

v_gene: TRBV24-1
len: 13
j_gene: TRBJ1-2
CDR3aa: CATSDERNYGYTF

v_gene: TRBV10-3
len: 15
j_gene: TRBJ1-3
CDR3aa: CAISGGTDSGNTIYF

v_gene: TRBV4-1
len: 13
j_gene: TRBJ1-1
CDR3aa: CASSQGYRGYAFF

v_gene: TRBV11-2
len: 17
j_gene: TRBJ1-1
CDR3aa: CASSLDPPATANTEAFF

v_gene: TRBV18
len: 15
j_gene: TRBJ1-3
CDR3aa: CASSPTGRNGNTIYF

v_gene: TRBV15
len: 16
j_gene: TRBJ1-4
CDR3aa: CATSRVGHHSNEKLFF

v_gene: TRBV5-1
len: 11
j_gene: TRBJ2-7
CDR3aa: CASSQNYEQYF

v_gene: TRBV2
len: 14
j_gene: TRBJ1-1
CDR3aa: CASSSGQGATEAFF

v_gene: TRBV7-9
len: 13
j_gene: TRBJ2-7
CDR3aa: CASSSDRGYEQYF

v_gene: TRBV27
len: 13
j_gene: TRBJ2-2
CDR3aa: CASSFRETGELFF

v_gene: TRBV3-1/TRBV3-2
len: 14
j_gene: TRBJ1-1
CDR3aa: CASSQSGGVTEAFF

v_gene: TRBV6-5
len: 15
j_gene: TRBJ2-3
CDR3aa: CASELAGGLADTQYF

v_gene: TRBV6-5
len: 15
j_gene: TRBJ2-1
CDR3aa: CASSYRAELPDEQFF

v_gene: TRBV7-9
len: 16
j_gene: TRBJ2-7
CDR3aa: CASSPSTGGLQYEQYF

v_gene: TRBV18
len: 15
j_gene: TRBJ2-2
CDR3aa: CASSGRQGNTGELFF

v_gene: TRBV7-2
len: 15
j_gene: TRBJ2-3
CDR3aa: CASSPEMLIAGEWYF

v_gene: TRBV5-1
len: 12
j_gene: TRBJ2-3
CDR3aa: CASSLKEDTQYF

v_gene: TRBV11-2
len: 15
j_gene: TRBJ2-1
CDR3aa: CASSSTPDKWDEQFF

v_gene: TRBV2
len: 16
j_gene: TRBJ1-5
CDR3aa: CASSDNLGGGNQPQHF

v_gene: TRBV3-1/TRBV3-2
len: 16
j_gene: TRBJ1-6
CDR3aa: CASSQRLERRGSPLHF

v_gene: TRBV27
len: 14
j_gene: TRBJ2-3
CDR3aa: CASSFSGGKDTQYF

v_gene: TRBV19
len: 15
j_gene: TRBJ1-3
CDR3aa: CASSSRQGRGNTIYF

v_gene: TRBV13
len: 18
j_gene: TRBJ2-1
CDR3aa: CASSPGPGGGGSYNEQFF

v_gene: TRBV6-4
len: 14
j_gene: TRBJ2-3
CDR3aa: CASSETSSTDTQYF

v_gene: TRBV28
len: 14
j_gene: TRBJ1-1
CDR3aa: CASSLPRVNTEAFF

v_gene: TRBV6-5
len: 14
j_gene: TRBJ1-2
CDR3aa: CASPGQGARYGYTF

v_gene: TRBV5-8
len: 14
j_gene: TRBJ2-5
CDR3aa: CASSLEIGGETQYF

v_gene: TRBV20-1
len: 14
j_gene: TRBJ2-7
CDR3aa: CSASGDRGVHEQYF

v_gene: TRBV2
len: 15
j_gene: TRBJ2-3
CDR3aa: CASSEVLQNTDTQYF